The sequence of this T cell receptor (beta chain) was determined in a study of OX40 agonist ivuxolimab in advanced cancers. On the study more broadly: Administration of intravenous ivuxolimab to patients occurred every 2 weeks at 0.01 to 10 mg/kg. Patients in dose escalation had liver, melanoma, kidney or head and neck cancers. Regarding the study as a whole: Partial responders dosed at 0.1-3.0 mg/kg displayed clonal expansion ranking among the lowest. Clonal expansion by week 6 occurred in CD4+ and CD8+ blood T cells (at 0.1 to 3.0 mg/kg).

Sequencing used immunoSEQ multiplex PCR; TCRdb keeps in-frame clones, though not all of them. The sample lists roughly 83,000 clones; around 90% were seen once. The CDR3 covers 12 residues. Trimming pared 4 bases from V and 8 bases from J, leaving 11 bases between. Per the germline V gene, CDR1 is SGHNT and CDR2 is YENEEA. In regard to this clone: Its antigen is not identified.

Specimen: CD4+ or CD8+ T cells sorted from blood, collected in a trial of the OX40 agonist ivuxolimab. The chain uses TRBV11-3 and TRBJ1-1, with unresolved D. This clonotype was obtained from an adult with an advanced solid tumor such as melanoma, head and neck, liver or kidney cancer. CDR3 DNA sequence: TGTGCCAGCAGCTCCGGGGATACAGAAGCTTTCTTT. As protein: CASSSGDTEAFF.